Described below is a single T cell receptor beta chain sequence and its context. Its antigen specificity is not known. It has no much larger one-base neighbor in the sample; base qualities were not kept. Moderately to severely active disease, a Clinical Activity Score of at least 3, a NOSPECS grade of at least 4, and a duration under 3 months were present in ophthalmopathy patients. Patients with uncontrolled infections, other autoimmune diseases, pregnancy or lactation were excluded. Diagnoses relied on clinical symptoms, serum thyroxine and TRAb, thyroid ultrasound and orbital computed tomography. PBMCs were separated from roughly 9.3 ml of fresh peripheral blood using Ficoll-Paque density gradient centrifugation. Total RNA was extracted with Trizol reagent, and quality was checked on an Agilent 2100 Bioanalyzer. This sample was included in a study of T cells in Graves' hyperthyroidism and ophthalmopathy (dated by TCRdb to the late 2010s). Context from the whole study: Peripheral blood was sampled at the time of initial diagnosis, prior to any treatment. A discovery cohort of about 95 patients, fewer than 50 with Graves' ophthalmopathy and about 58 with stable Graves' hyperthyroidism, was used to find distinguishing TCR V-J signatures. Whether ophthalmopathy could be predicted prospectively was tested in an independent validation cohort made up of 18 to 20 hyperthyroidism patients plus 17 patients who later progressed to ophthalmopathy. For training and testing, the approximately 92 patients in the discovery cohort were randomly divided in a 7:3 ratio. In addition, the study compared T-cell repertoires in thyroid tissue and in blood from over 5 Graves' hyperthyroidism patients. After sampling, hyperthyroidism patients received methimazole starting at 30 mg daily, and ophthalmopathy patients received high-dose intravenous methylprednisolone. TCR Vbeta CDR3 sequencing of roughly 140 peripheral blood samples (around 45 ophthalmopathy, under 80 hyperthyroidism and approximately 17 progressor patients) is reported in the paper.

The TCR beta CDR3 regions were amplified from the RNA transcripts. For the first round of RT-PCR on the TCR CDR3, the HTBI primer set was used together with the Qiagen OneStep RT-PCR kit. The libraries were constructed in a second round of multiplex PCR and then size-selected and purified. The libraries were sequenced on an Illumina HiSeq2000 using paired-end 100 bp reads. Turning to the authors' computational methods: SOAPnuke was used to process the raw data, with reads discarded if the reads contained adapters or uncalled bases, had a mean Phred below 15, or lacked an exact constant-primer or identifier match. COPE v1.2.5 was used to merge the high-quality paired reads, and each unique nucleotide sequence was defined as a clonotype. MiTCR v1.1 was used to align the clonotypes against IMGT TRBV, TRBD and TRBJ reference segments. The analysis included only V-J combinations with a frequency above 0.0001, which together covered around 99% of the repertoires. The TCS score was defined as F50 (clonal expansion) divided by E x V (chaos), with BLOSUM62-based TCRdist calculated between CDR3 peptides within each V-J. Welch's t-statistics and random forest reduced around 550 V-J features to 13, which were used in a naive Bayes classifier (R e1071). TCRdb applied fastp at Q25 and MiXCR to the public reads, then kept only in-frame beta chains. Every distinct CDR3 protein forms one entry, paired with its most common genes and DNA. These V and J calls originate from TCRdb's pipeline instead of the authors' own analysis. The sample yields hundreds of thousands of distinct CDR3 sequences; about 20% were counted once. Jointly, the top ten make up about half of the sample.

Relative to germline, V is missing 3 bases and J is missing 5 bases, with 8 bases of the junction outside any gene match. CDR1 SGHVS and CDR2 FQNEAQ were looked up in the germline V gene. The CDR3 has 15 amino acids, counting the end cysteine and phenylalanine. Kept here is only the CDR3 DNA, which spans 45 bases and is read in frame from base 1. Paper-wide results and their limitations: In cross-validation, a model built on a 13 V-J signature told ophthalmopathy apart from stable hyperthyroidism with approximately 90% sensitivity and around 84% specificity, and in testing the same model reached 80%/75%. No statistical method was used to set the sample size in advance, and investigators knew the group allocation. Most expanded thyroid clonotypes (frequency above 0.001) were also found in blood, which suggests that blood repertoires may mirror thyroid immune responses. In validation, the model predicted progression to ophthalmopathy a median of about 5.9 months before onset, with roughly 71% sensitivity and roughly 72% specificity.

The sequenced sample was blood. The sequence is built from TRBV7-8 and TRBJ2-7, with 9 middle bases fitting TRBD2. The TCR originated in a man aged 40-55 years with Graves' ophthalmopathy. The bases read TGTGCCAGCAGCTTTCCAGCGGCGGGAGGGCACGAGCAGTACTTC. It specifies CASSFPAAGGHEQYF.